These 10 T cell receptor beta chains share one sample of origin, sequenced in a study of cytomegalovirus exposure and HLA in healthy donors. Only in-frame clones appear in the TCRdb table, and some are missing; sequencing was by immunoSEQ multiplex PCR. The profile covers 150,000 to 200,000 clones, with about 84% appearing a single time and roughly 1.5% taken by the ten largest. Sequenced: PBMCs. Source of these receptors: a woman aged 18 to 35 in good health and CMV-seronegative.

The chain employs TRBV5-1 and TRBJ2-7; TRBD1 matches 7 bases. Losses at the gene ends were 4 bases for V and 1 base for J; bases not matched to a gene: 8. Looked up from germline, CDR1 is SGHRS and CDR2 is YFSETQ. The CDR3 has 15 amino acids. CDR3 DNA: TGCGCCAGCAGCACCGGGACAGTTCCTTCCTACGAGCAGTACTTC. Translation: CASSTGTVPSYEQYF.

The chain is built from TRBV7-9 and TRBJ1-5; 7 bases are a match to TRBD1. The CDR3 contains 17 residues. Germline loops: CDR1 SEHNR, CDR2 FQNEAQ (reference sequence). J lost 2 bases, V lost 4 bases, and 11 bases had no gene match. This CDR3 reads CASSSFGRQGGNQPQHF. The CDR3, as DNA: TGTGCCAGCAGCTCATTCGGTCGACAGGGTGGCAATCAGCCCCAGCATTTT.

The CDR3, as DNA: TGTGCCAGCAGCCAGAGGGGGTTGGGGTTCGGCGAGCAGTACTTC. Residues: CASSQRGLGFGEQYF. This rearrangement joins TRBV14 to TRBJ2-7; D possibly corresponds to TRBD1 (6 bases). Germline V lookup: CDR1 SGHDN, CDR2 FVKESK. V was clipped by 3 bases and J by 6 bases, with 18 bases between them. CDR3 length equals 15 residues.

The chain combines TRBV19 with TRBJ2-3; D possibly corresponds to TRBD1 (5 bases). The V gene lost 5 bases and the J gene lost 5 bases, with 20 bases spanning the gap. CDR3 length: 16 amino acids. CDR1 LNHDA and CDR2 SQIVND come from the germline V gene (reference sequence). CDR3 sequence (DNA): TGTGCCAGTAGTTCAAGCGATGCAGTAGGGGTAGATACGCAGTATTTT. Protein sequence: CASSSSDAVGVDTQYF.

The chain has TRBV5-4 and TRBJ2-1, with TRBD2 identical over 9 bases. CDR3 length: 15 amino acids. The germline V gene encodes CDR1 SGHNT and CDR2 YYREEE (reference sequence). V gave up 4 bases and J gave up 9 bases; unmatched junction bases: 11. CDR3 sequence: CASSTSSGTPGEQFF. The CDR3 DNA reads as TGTGCCAGCAGCACCTCTAGCGGGACTCCAGGTGAGCAGTTCTTC.

This chain connects TRBV19 to TRBJ1-3; D is undetermined. Germline-derived CDR1 and CDR2 are LNHDA and SQIVND (reference sequence). The CDR3 contains 15 residues. V was pared by 8 bases and J by 3 bases, with 17 bases between. The CDR3 here is CASRRGGGDGNTIYF. The CDR3 DNA reads as TGTGCCAGTCGCCGGGGAGGAGGTGATGGAAACACCATATATTTT.

The V call is TRBV15, the J call TRBJ2-1; TRBD1 aligns across 8 bases. The germline CDR1 and CDR2 sequences are LNHNV and YYDKDF (reference sequence). With 2 bases clipped from V and 3 bases from J, the junction kept 6 bases outside the gene matches. The CDR3 is 16 residues long. Written as DNA, the CDR3 is TGTGCCACCAGCAGACGGACAGGGAACAGCTACAATGAGCAGTTCTTC. Translated: CATSRRTGNSYNEQFF.

V usage is TRBV28 and J usage is TRBJ1-2; the match to TRBD1 covers 8 bases. Germline V gene sequence: CDR1 MDHEN, CDR2 SYDVKM. This CDR3 has 15 residues. Unmatched junction bases numbered 10, after V lost 6 bases and J lost 4 bases. The CDR3 region has the DNA TGTGCCAGCAGACCAGGGGGCGGTGGAGTCTATGGCTACACCTTC. It encodes CASRPGGGGVYGYTF.

The V and J genes are TRBV6-1 and TRBJ1-1; tentatively, D is TRBD1 (6 bases). The CDR3 runs 13 residues. CDR1 and CDR2 from the germline V gene are MNHNS and SASEGT. Between the trimmed V and J ends, which lost 6 bases and 7 bases, there was a span of 15 bases. CDR3 coding DNA: TGTGCCAGCAGCTTACGGGAGGGGGGTGAAGCTTTCTTT. Its protein product is CASSLREGGEAFF.

In this sample, this clone turned up once. The chain couples TRBV9 to TRBJ2-1; TRBD2 matches at 9 bases. The length of the CDR3 is 21 residues. Germline-derived CDR1 and CDR2 are SGDLS and YYNGEE. V lost 3 bases and J lost 3; bases outside the gene matches: 22. CDR3 DNA sequence: TGTGCCAGCAGCGGAAGACAAGGACTAGCGATCCCCACCGTTTTCTACAATGAGCAGTTCTTC. Translated: CASSGRQGLAIPTVFYNEQFF.